The 17 T cell receptor beta chains presented below share a single source sample, sequenced in a study of cytomegalovirus exposure and HLA in healthy donors. PCR used 60 Vbeta primers and 13 Jbeta primers. Profiled with immunoSEQ multiplex PCR; TCRdb holds only in-frame clones, not every one. The table has approximately 150,000 clones, approximately 80% seen once; the top ten hold about 4.9%. Sequences were obtained from PBMCs. The receptors derive from a man younger than 35 in good health and CMV-seronegative.

The chain is built from TRBV11-3 and TRBJ2-7; D is ambiguous. The CDR3 is 15 amino acids. Per germline, CDR1 SGHNT and CDR2 YENEEA. V lost 0 bases to trimming and J lost 5 bases, with 14 bases between them. The CDR3 DNA is TGTGCCAGCAGCTTAGATCAGGAAGTAAACCACGAGCAGTACTTC. Amino acid sequence: CASSLDQEVNHEQYF.

This chain links TRBV5-1 with TRBJ2-2; D is perhaps TRBD2 (6 bases). The CDR3 extends over 19 amino acids. V was shortened by 1 base and J by 4 bases, with 23 bases between the two germline ends. The V gene's germline CDR1 is SGHRS and CDR2 YFSETQ. CDR3 nucleotides: TGCGCCAGCAGCTTGTCGGGACTCCTACCCCAAAGCGGCACCGGGGAGCTGTTTTTT. Translation gives CASSLSGLLPQSGTGELFF.

This clone was picked up a small number of times. The V gene is TRBV6-5, the J gene TRBJ1-5, with 7 bases matching TRBD1. V trimming: 7 bases; J trimming: 9 bases; junction bases outside the gene matches: 9. This CDR3 has 13 amino acids. The V gene's germline CDR1 is MNHEY and CDR2 SVGAGI. The CDR3 reads CASTTDRDAPQHF. CDR3 bases: TGTGCCAGCACCACTGACAGGGACGCGCCCCAGCATTTT.

The rearrangement uses TRBV6-5 and TRBJ1-1, with 8 bases matching TRBD1. J was trimmed by 2 bases and V by 4 bases; bases with no gene match: 3. Germline loops: CDR1 MNHEY, CDR2 SVGAGI. The CDR3 contains 14 residues. DNA for the CDR3: TGTGCCAGCAGTTCAGGGGGCGAAAACACTGAAGCTTTCTTT. Its translation is CASSSGGENTEAFF.

The chain links TRBV6-5 to TRBJ2-7; D call uncertain. CDR1 and CDR2 (germline): MNHEY, SVGAGI. V gave up 10 bases and J gave up 3 bases, with 16 bases separating them. The CDR3 has 13 amino acids. The CDR3 coding sequence is TGTGCCACCACCCCGAGCCCGAACTACGAGCAGTACTTC. Protein sequence: CATTPSPNYEQYF.

The chain carries TRBV27 and TRBJ2-7; possibly TRBD1 for D (6 bases). CDR3 size: 15 residues. Per germline, CDR1 MNHEY and CDR2 SMNVEV (reference sequence). The V and J ends lost 5 bases and 7 bases respectively, with 21 bases between them. CDR3 sequence: CASSSRDTGLREQYF. The CDR3 DNA is TGTGCCAGCAGTAGCCGGGACACCGGATTACGGGAGCAGTACTTC.

V and J are TRBV19 and TRBJ2-5; 10 bases fit TRBD1. CDR3 length: 14 amino acids. CDR1 and CDR2 from the germline V gene are LNHDA and SQIVND (reference sequence). V lost 8 bases to trimming and J lost 1 base; unmatched junction nucleotides: 4. The CDR3 spells CASRDRGLQETQYF. CDR3 DNA: TGTGCCAGTCGGGACAGGGGCCTCCAAGAGACCCAGTACTTC.

The chain has TRBV7-2 and TRBJ1-5; D remains ambiguous. The V end lost 5 bases, the J end lost 5 bases, and 16 bases lay between the germline ends. Germline CDR1 is SGHTA and CDR2 is FQGNSA. The CDR3 is 15 amino acids. As DNA, the CDR3 is TGTGCCAGCAGCCCATTGGTCTCACGAGATCAGCCCCAGCATTTT. Amino acid sequence: CASSPLVSRDQPQHF. The full variable domain, with the rest looked up from reference TRBV7-2 and TRBJ1-5, is GAGVSQSPSNKVTEKGKDVELRCDPISGHTALYWYRQSLGQGLEFLIYFQGNSAPDKSGLPSDRFSAERTGGSVSTLTIQRTQQEDSAVYLCASSPLVSRDQPQHFGDGTRLSIL.

This chain connects TRBV7-8 to TRBJ2-1, with a possible D match to TRBD2 (6 bases). The V gene's germline CDR1 is SGHVS and CDR2 FQNEAQ. V lost 6 bases and J 3 bases, leaving 15 bases between the germline ends. This CDR3 spans 15 amino acids. The CDR3 bases are TGTGCCAGCAGACAAAAGCGGGCCGACTACAATGAGCAGTTCTTC. Translating it yields CASRQKRADYNEQFF.

The V and J genes are TRBV7-3 and TRBJ2-2; TRBD2 matches at 8 bases. This CDR3 has 15 amino acids. J was trimmed by 5 bases and V by 2 bases; bases with no gene match: 4. The V gene's germline CDR1 is SGHTA and CDR2 FQGTGA. The CDR3 nucleotides read TGTGCCAGCAGCTTATGGGGACTAGAAACCGGGGAGCTGTTTTTT. Translated, it gives CASSLWGLETGELFF.

This clone has just one count. V and J are TRBV7-9 and TRBJ2-5; tentatively, D is TRBD1 (6 bases). V lost 5 bases and J 5 bases, leaving 15 bases between the germline ends. The CDR3 totals 14 residues. From germline, CDR1 is SEHNR and CDR2 FQNEAQ (reference sequence). CDR3 amino acids: CASSPRGGRETQYF. CDR3 DNA: TGTGCCAGCAGCCCTCGAGGGGGTCGGGAGACCCAGTACTTC.

The chain couples TRBV6-5 to TRBJ2-5; maybe TRBD2 (7 bases). Germline V gives CDR1 MNHEY, CDR2 SVGAGI. CDR3 length: 12 residues. V lost 6 bases and J lost 4, with 9 bases in between. CDR3 sequence: CASRGGVETQYF. CDR3 DNA sequence: TGTGCCAGCAGAGGGGGGGTAGAGACCCAGTACTTC.

V is TRBV28 and J is TRBJ1-2, with 10 bases aligning to TRBD1. From germline, CDR1 is MDHEN and CDR2 SYDVKM. V was clipped by 5 bases and J by 1 base; unmatched bases: 13. CDR3 length: 18 amino acids. Here the CDR3 DNA reads TGTGCCAGCAGTCTAGAACTGACAGGGGGCCTACTTAACTATGGCTACACCTTC. Translation: CASSLELTGGLLNYGYTF.

J is TRBJ2-3 and V is TRBV7-9; 8 nucleotides line up with TRBD2. Unmatched junction bases numbered 6, after V lost 1 base and J lost 6 bases. Looked up from germline, CDR1 is SEHNR and CDR2 is FQNEAQ (reference sequence). There are 15 residues in the CDR3. The CDR3 here is CASSLERTSQDTQYF. As DNA, the CDR3 is TGTGCCAGCAGCTTAGAGCGGACTAGCCAGGATACGCAGTATTTT.

This clone was picked up one time. The chain combines TRBV19 with TRBJ2-7, with 8 bases fitting TRBD2. CDR1 is LNHDA, CDR2 SQIVND, per germline (reference sequence). V trimming: 7 bases; J trimming: 4 bases; junction bases outside the gene matches: 9. The CDR3 length is 14 residues. This CDR3 is CASKETSARYEQYF. The CDR3 DNA sequence: TGTGCCAGTAAGGAGACTAGCGCAAGGTACGAGCAGTACTTC.

The chain links TRBV10-2 to TRBJ2-2, with 9 positions matching TRBD1. CDR3 length equals 15 residues. V lost 8 bases, J lost 7 bases, and 11 bases stayed unmatched. Germline CDR1 reads WSHSY; CDR2 reads SAAADI. Here the CDR3 DNA reads TGCGCCAGCCTGCCAAGGACAGGGGAGATCGGGGAGCTGTTTTTT. Encoded protein: CASLPRTGEIGELFF.

The rearrangement links TRBV11-1 to TRBJ2-7, with 9 nucleotides matching TRBD2. This CDR3 has 14 residues. With 1 base clipped from V and 6 bases from J, the junction kept 4 bases outside the gene matches. Looked up from germline, CDR1 is SGHAT and CDR2 is FQDESV (reference sequence). This CDR3 is CASSLDSGRAEQYF. CDR3 nucleotide sequence: TGTGCCAGCAGCTTAGATAGCGGGAGAGCCGAGCAGTACTTC.